These T cell receptor beta chains were read from a single sample in a study of T cell repertoires in cytomegalovirus infection. TCRdb recomputed calls from the reads with MiXCR, one row per CDR3 protein. This sample has more than 250,000 distinct CDR3 sequences, with just under 25% found just once. Antigens of these TCRs are unknown. Sequences were derived from cultured PBMCs, sampled from culture after CMV antigen stimulation. Every receptor here comes from a human donor in good health (CMV status not recorded). Some clones in this sample may be carry-over from other donors' samples. CDR3s leave out the opening cysteine and the closing phenylalanine or tryptophan. The order of the fields is V gene, CDR3 protein.

TRBV5-4 ASSLWQYEQY
TRBV6-1 ASRPGQGNYGYT
TRBV18 ASSPGTGDSPLH
TRBV6-5 ASSYFGYGLGDEQF
TRBV20-1 SARGGAGAQDEQF
TRBV7-9 ASSTRQSSSGNTIY
TRBV4-1 ASSQRGQNNSPLH
TRBV7-2 ASRERTGTDTQY
TRBV3-1 ASSLRLAGGFEQF
TRBV5-4 ASSLAGIPYNEQF
TRBV19 ASSTPLGGSKNIQY
TRBV20-1 SVSRPNTEAF
TRBV7-2 ASSHSLLGGSSYNEQF
TRBV7-2 ASSWTSVGDYEQY
TRBV19 ASSIVQGSNYGYT
TRBV7-2 ASSAQTTYQETQY
TRBV4-3 ASSQDTGPYEQY
TRBV7-2 ASSLDLGSGQPQH
TRBV7-3 ASSPSGLAGTFYEQY
TRBV18 ASSPPTGATINYGYT
TRBV19 ASSSGTLGQETQY
TRBV19 ATTSRDRAAGELF
TRBV7-2 ASSSTSPRFGLAGKEQF
TRBV7-9 ASSPVGLAGSYNEQF
TRBV28 ASRYGTSGQTQY
TRBV11-2 ASLRGTEAF